This T cell receptor beta chain was retrieved from a study of regulatory T cells in long-lasting Graves disease. Combining iRepertoire HTBI primers with Arm-PCR of CDR3 regions, the authors built TCR beta libraries. A single record per CDR3 protein comes from TCRdb applying MiXCR to the multiplex PCR reads. The data contain about 470,000 distinct CDR3 sequences, 15% of them singletons. As to this clonotype: At one of its ends the junction is not consistent with the germline gene, which may arise from a read error.

Germline lookup yields CDR1 ENHRY and CDR2 SYGVKD. The CDR3 totals 12 residues. Time point given: newly diagnosed GD, antithyroid drugs for less than 3 months. The authors made the TCR library using RNA they extracted from PBMCs. This sample was also put to use in a study of T cells in Graves' hyperthyroidism and ophthalmopathy.

The source of this sequence is a woman aged 25 to 45 with Graves disease. Sequences were derived from peripheral blood mononuclear cells (PBMCs), sampled at new diagnosis, from a patient treated with antithyroid drugs. This chain connects TRBV10-3 to TRBJ1-4; D is undetermined. The CDR3 nucleotides read TGTACCATCAGTGAGTCGGGGGAAAAACTGTTTTTT. Residues: CTISESGEKLFF.